Listed below are T cell receptor beta chains from one sample, sequenced in a study of T cells in Graves' hyperthyroidism and ophthalmopathy. TCRdb analysed the multiplex PCR reads with MiXCR anew, one entry per CDR3 protein. Among 500,000 or so distinct CDR3 sequences listed, roughly 17% were seen once. Sample: blood. These receptor sequences come from a woman aged 18-30 years with Graves' ophthalmopathy. CDR3s include the opening cysteine and the closing phenylalanine or tryptophan. The D gene is left open where the match is weak. Size is stated for part of the rows, as once, few or many counts, or as a class when the clone is expanded.

j_call: TRBJ1-4; d_call: NA; clone_size: NA; v_call: TRBV2; cdr3_aa: CASSGVGVTATNEKLFF; cdr3_nt: TGTGCCAGCAGTGGGGTGGGGGTCACCGCAACTAATGAAAAACTGTTTTTT
j_call: TRBJ1-1; d_call: NA; clone_size: many; v_call: TRBV6-6; cdr3_aa: CASSYSWGQTEAFF; cdr3_nt: TGTGCCAGCAGTTACTCGTGGGGTCAAACTGAAGCTTTCTTT
j_call: TRBJ1-1; d_call: TRBD1; clone_size: NA; v_call: TRBV20-1; cdr3_aa: CSAVRTGGIEAFF; cdr3_nt: TGCAGTGCGGTGAGGACAGGGGGCATCGAAGCTTTCTTT
j_call: TRBJ2-1; d_call: TRBD2; clone_size: many; v_call: TRBV11-2; cdr3_aa: CASSLIELAAYNEQFF; cdr3_nt: TGTGCCAGCAGCTTAATCGAGCTAGCGGCCTACAATGAGCAGTTCTTC
j_call: TRBJ2-5; d_call: NA; clone_size: NA; v_call: TRBV6-2/TRBV6-3; cdr3_aa: CASKKPGERQTQYF; cdr3_nt: TGTGCCAGCAAGAAACCGGGGGAACGTCAGACCCAGTACTTC
j_call: TRBJ2-7; d_call: TRBD2; clone_size: many; v_call: TRBV10-3; cdr3_aa: CAISQLAGGSYSYEQYF; cdr3_nt: TGTGCCATCAGTCAACTAGCGGGAGGCTCCTATTCCTACGAGCAGTACTTC
j_call: TRBJ2-1; d_call: NA; clone_size: NA; v_call: TRBV10-2; cdr3_aa: CASSEDGGDLYNEQFF; cdr3_nt: TGCGCCAGCAGTGAGGACGGAGGCGACTTGTACAATGAGCAGTTCTTC
j_call: TRBJ1-4; d_call: TRBD1; clone_size: many; v_call: TRBV2; cdr3_aa: CASRRDSSNEKLFF; cdr3_nt: TGTGCCAGCAGGAGGGACAGTTCTAATGAAAAACTGTTTTTT
j_call: TRBJ2-4; d_call: NA; clone_size: many; v_call: TRBV2; cdr3_aa: CASSPDSWGAKNIQYF; cdr3_nt: TGTGCCAGCAGTCCGGACTCCTGGGGGGCCAAAAACATTCAGTACTTC
j_call: TRBJ1-4; d_call: NA; clone_size: few; v_call: TRBV27; cdr3_aa: CASTWSVNEKLFF; cdr3_nt: TGTGCCAGCACCTGGAGTGTTAATGAAAAACTGTTTTTT
j_call: TRBJ1-4; d_call: NA; clone_size: NA; v_call: TRBV28; cdr3_aa: CASSFIEKLFF; cdr3_nt: TGTGCCAGCAGTTTCATAGAAAAACTGTTTTTT
j_call: TRBJ1-1; d_call: NA; clone_size: many; v_call: TRBV7-4; cdr3_aa: CASSRNPLNTEAFF; cdr3_nt: TGTGCCAGCAGCCGTAACCCCCTTAACACTGAAGCTTTCTTT
j_call: TRBJ2-7; d_call: NA; clone_size: many; v_call: TRBV28; cdr3_aa: CASSLNLPPYEQYF; cdr3_nt: TGTGCCAGCAGTTTAAACCTTCCACCCTACGAGCAGTACTTC
j_call: TRBJ2-4; d_call: NA; clone_size: NA; v_call: TRBV6-1; cdr3_aa: CASSGGRRIAKNIQYF; cdr3_nt: TGTGCCAGCAGTGGGGGTCGTAGGATAGCCAAAAACATTCAGTACTTC
j_call: TRBJ2-1; d_call: NA; clone_size: many; v_call: TRBV20-1; cdr3_aa: CSAVGTEQFF; cdr3_nt: TGCAGTGCTGTAGGGACGGAGCAGTTCTTC
j_call: TRBJ1-5; d_call: NA; clone_size: many; v_call: TRBV30; cdr3_aa: CAWKLKVPNQPQHF; cdr3_nt: TGTGCCTGGAAGTTGAAAGTACCCAATCAGCCCCAGCATTTT
j_call: TRBJ2-7; d_call: TRBD1; clone_size: once; v_call: TRBV7-6; cdr3_aa: CASSLAGQGLYEQYF; cdr3_nt: TGTGCCAGCAGCTTAGCGGGACAGGGTCTTTACGAGCAGTACTTC
j_call: TRBJ2-3; d_call: TRBD2; clone_size: few; v_call: TRBV10-2; cdr3_aa: CASSDWTSGVADTQYF; cdr3_nt: TGCGCCAGCAGTGATTGGACTAGCGGCGTGGCAGATACGCAGTATTTT
j_call: TRBJ2-6; d_call: NA; clone_size: many; v_call: TRBV6-2/TRBV6-3; cdr3_aa: CASSYRSPGVPGANVLTF; cdr3_nt: TGTGCCAGCAGTTACCGGTCGCCAGGGGTACCGGGGGCCAACGTCCTGACTTTC
j_call: TRBJ2-5; d_call: NA; clone_size: many; v_call: TRBV7-3; cdr3_aa: CASSLSGQSQETQYF; cdr3_nt: TGTGCCAGCAGCTTAAGCGGACAGTCCCAAGAGACCCAGTACTTC
j_call: TRBJ1-2; d_call: NA; clone_size: many; v_call: TRBV3-1; cdr3_aa: CASSQDRAREAGYTF; cdr3_nt: TGTGCCAGCAGCCAAGACAGGGCCAGGGAGGCTGGCTACACCTTC
j_call: TRBJ2-7; d_call: NA; clone_size: few; v_call: TRBV19; cdr3_aa: CASGERDTFYEQYF; cdr3_nt: TGTGCCAGTGGCGAACGGGACACGTTCTACGAGCAGTACTTC
j_call: TRBJ2-2; d_call: NA; clone_size: many; v_call: TRBV12-3/TRBV12-4; cdr3_aa: CASSPGTSTGELFF; cdr3_nt: TGTGCCAGCAGCCCCGGGACTTCGACCGGGGAGCTGTTTTTT